The 3 T cell receptor beta chains below were found in one sample sequenced in a study of blood T cell repertoires in COVID-19. Only in-frame clones appear in the TCRdb table, and some are missing; sequencing was by immunoSEQ multiplex PCR. The data contain about 400,000 clones, around nine tenths of them singletons. The specimen was PBMCs or T cells enriched from blood (not recorded which). The receptors shown here come from a woman between 45 and 65 years old who had recovered from COVID-19.

V gene TRBV27 combines with J gene TRBJ1-1; D uncertain. The germline V and J ends were trimmed by 8 bases and 4 bases, with 14 bases remaining between them. This CDR3 spans 13 amino acids. Per the germline V gene, CDR1 is MNHEY and CDR2 is SMNVEV (reference sequence). CDR3 DNA sequence: TGTGCCAGCCGCTCACGGGGTTCCACTGAAGCTTTCTTT. It specifies CASRSRGSTEAFF.

The chain carries TRBV5-1 and TRBJ2-3, with 7 bases that match TRBD1. The germline CDR1 and CDR2 sequences are SGHRS and YFSETQ. CDR3 length: 14 amino acids. V trimming: 4 bases; J trimming: 4 bases; junction bases outside the gene matches: 6. DNA for the CDR3: TGCGCCAGCAGCGGTACTACAGGGGCAGATACGCAGTATTTT. Residues: CASSGTTGADTQYF.

The chain recombines TRBV19 with TRBJ2-1, with TRBD1 matching over 7 bases. Unmatched junction bases numbered 2, after V lost 1 base and J lost 2 bases. Germline V gene lookup returns CDR1 LNHDA and CDR2 SQIVND (reference sequence). This CDR3 has 15 residues. This CDR3 is CASSIADRPYNEQFF. The CDR3 DNA reads TGTGCCAGTAGTATAGCGGACAGGCCCTACAATGAGCAGTTCTTC.